Listed here are 8 T cell receptor beta chains from one sample, sequenced in a study of T cell responses to AZD1222 COVID-19 vaccine. TCRdb's copy holds only in-frame clones and misses some; the assay was immunoSEQ multiplex PCR. The table has some 120,000 clones, 80% to 85% seen once. The input for sequencing was peripheral blood, taken on day 0 of AZD1222 vaccination. The receptors were gathered from an adult in good health.

The table lists this clone with a count of one. This chain joins TRBV5-1 and TRBJ2-1, with 9 bases that match TRBD2. V lost 3 bases, J lost 8 bases, and 12 bases stayed unmatched. Germline CDR1 and CDR2: SGHRS and YFSETQ. CDR3 length: 16 amino acids. As DNA, the CDR3 is TGCGCCAGCAGCTGGACTAGCGCTACCTATGGCGATGAGCAGTTCTTC. Encoded protein: CASSWTSATYGDEQFF. Combining the CDR3 with reference TRBV5-1 and TRBJ2-1 gives the whole variable domain KAGVTQTPRYLIKTRGQQVTLSCSPISGHRSVSWYQQTPGQGLQFLFEYFSETQRNKGNFPGRFSGRQFSNSRSEMNVSTLELGDSALYLCASSWTSATYGDEQFFGPGTRLTVL.

The rearrangement joins TRBV28 to TRBJ2-2, with 8 bases lining up with TRBD1. The CDR3 has 14 amino acids. V shed 6 bases and J 11 bases; nucleotides not matched to a gene: 11. Germline values: CDR1 MDHEN, CDR2 SYDVKM. The DNA of the CDR3 is TGTGCCAGCAGGGGACAGGCTGCACCGGCTGAGCTGTTTTTT. It translates to CASRGQAAPAELFF.

This clone was seen more than once but under ten times. The V and J genes are TRBV7-9 and TRBJ1-1, with D perhaps TRBD1 (5 bases). CDR1 is SEHNR, CDR2 FQNEAQ, per germline (reference sequence). The CDR3 runs to 13 residues. Trimming left V 4 bases short and J 4 bases short, with 10 bases between. CDR3: CASSSGTFTEAFF. The CDR3 nucleotides read TGTGCCAGCAGCTCCGGGACCTTCACTGAAGCTTTCTTT.

The chain has TRBV3-1 (or the pseudogene TRBV3-2) and TRBJ2-6, with D possibly being TRBD2 (5 bases). CDR1 LGHDT and CDR2 YNNKEL come from the germline V gene (reference sequence). V shed 2 bases and J shed 4 bases, with 9 bases lying between them. The CDR3 totals 15 residues. CDR3 sequence (DNA): TGTGCCAGCAGCCAACGGGGTGGAGGGGCCAACGTCCTGACTTTC. Translating it yields CASSQRGGGANVLTF.

The chain joins TRBV29-1 to TRBJ2-3, with 10 bases fitting TRBD2. Germline CDR1 and CDR2: SQVTM and ANQGSEA. The J segment lost 8 bases and the V segment lost 4 bases, leaving 3 bases of the junction unmatched. This CDR3 comprises 12 residues. CDR3 region: CSVGVAGGTQYF. CDR3 coding DNA: TGCAGCGTTGGGGTAGCGGGAGGTACGCAGTATTTT.

CDR3 bases: TGTGCCAGTAGTACCGGGACAGGGGGCGCAACTGGGGCCAACGTCCTGACTTTC. Protein: CASSTGTGGATGANVLTF. The J gene is TRBJ2-6, the V gene TRBV19; 12 bases align to TRBD1. CDR3 size: 18 residues. V lost 4 bases, J lost 2 bases, and 6 bases stayed unmatched. Germline V gives CDR1 LNHDA, CDR2 SQIVND (reference sequence).

This clone was observed a single time. The chain combines TRBV5-6 with TRBJ1-4; D is perhaps TRBD1 (6 bases). This CDR3 has 15 residues. The germline V and J ends were trimmed by 1 base and 6 bases, with 13 bases remaining between them. Germline CDR1 reads SGHDT; CDR2 reads YYEEEE. The CDR3 coding sequence is TGTGCCAGCAGCTTGATGAGGGGGGCCCATGAAAAACTGTTTTTT. Amino acid sequence: CASSLMRGAHEKLFF.

The V call is TRBV3-1 (or the pseudogene TRBV3-2), the J call TRBJ2-1, with D perhaps assigned TRBD1 or TRBD2 (5 bases each). CDR3 length: 16 residues. Between the trimmed V and J ends, which lost 2 bases and 6 bases, there was a span of 17 bases. Germline CDR1 reads LGHDT; CDR2 reads YNNKEL (reference sequence). In DNA form, the CDR3 reads TGTGCCAGCAGCCAAATAAGGGCAGGGACGGGCAATGAGCAGTTCTTC. This encodes CASSQIRAGTGNEQFF.